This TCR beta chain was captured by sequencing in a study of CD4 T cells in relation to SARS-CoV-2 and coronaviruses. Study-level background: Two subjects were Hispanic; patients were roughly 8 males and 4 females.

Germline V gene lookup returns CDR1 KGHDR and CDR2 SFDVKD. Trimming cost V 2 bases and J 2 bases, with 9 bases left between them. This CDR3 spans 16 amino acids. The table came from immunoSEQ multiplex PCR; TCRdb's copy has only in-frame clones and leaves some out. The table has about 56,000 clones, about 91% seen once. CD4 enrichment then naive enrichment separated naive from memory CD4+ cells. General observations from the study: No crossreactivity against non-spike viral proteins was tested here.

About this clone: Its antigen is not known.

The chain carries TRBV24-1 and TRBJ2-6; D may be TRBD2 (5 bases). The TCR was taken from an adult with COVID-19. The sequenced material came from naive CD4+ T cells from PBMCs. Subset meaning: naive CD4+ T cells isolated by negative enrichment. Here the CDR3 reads CATSDSRTPGANVLTF. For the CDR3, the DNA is TGTGCCACCAGTGATTCCCGGACTCCTGGGGCCAACGTCCTGACTTTC.